This T cell receptor (beta chain) was sequenced in a study of blood T cell repertoires in COVID-19 (dated by TCRdb to about 2020). About the full investigation: The collaborator samples originated in the United States, Italy and Spain and spanned the acute and convalescent phases of COVID-19. The samples were drawn from the first 160 participants of the ongoing ImmuneRACE study and from 1,254 subjects provided by 6 global collaborators. The repertoires were released in a freely available public database meant as a resource for research on the immune response to SARS-CoV-2. Where HLA class I and class II types were available, the types were taken from metadata supplied by the sample provider, not from assay-based typing. Sample metadata almost always included a de-identified subject ID, COVID-19 status, age in years and sex. The material from the prospective study consisted of cDNA or gDNA derived from T cells, B-cell-depleted T cells, or PBMCs. Deeply sampled blood TCRbeta repertoires from subjects exposed to, actively infected with, or recovered from COVID-19 were included in the dataset. Beyond this particular receptor, the publication reports: The amount of clinical and demographic metadata varied by source and participant and was provided uncurated.

Trimming leaves V shorter by 4 bases and J shorter by 4 bases, with the junction holding 9 bases beyond the gene matches. Measured from the cysteine to the phenylalanine, the CDR3 is 14 residues long. Only the CDR3 part of the read is kept: 42 bases, read in frame from the first base. Looking up the germline V gene yields CDR1 SQVTM and CDR2 ANQGSEA. A note on this clone: It has no known antigen specificity. Base-call qualities are not available, and no considerably larger clone is one nucleotide away.

TCRbeta CDR3 regions were amplified from genomic DNA using the immunoSEQ Assay, a bias-controlled multiplex PCR. As for how the authors treated the data: The number of nucleated cells in each sample was estimated by amplification of reference gene primers within the assay. To quantify the absolute abundance of each unique TCRbeta CDR3 rearrangement, sequence reads were collapsed and filtered. For each sample, productive Simpson clonality was calculated as the square root of Simpson's diversity index over productive rearrangements. TCRdb took over this immuneACCESS table, retaining in-frame rearrangements with V and J assigned. Such tables are incomplete; in checked studies, under half of the missing clones stem from an unresolved V gene, and the remainder is unexplained. The V and J calls and clone size are taken from that table; D and trimming were inferred from the DNA. The sample table contains around 620,000 clones; only one count was recorded for 75% to 90% of them. Of the sample, roughly 0.25% falls within the top ten clones.

Each collaborating institution followed its own protocols to collect whole blood in K2EDTA tubes. Collaborator samples were shipped for TCRbeta analysis as frozen whole blood, isolated PBMCs, or DNA extracted from either sample type. The sample comprised peripheral blood. This sequence was found in a woman between 18 and 30 years old with acute or convalescent COVID-19. The rearrangement joined TRBV29-1 to TRBJ1-2; 7 central bases correspond to TRBD1. Here the CDR3 is given as CSVGGQSEGYGYTF. Read as DNA, the sequence is TGCAGCGTTGGGGGACAGAGTGAAGGCTATGGCTACACCTTC.